This passage covers 14 T cell receptor beta chains from one sample sequenced in a study of CD8 T cells in ankylosing spondylitis. Findings and limits, study-wide: Characteristic, it appeared, of ankylosing spondylitis blood was a TCR beta motif of eight highly homologous variants.

TCRdb reanalysed the 5' RACE reads using MiXCR and keeps one entry per CDR3 protein. The table lists roughly 400,000 distinct CDR3 sequences, about a fifth of them singletons. Which antigens these TCRs recognize remains unknown. The material sequenced was blood, either unsorted or a sorted T cell fraction (not recorded which). The receptor set was obtained from a male donor with ankylosing spondylitis.

This clonotype was detected only a few times. The chain carries TRBV3-1 and TRBJ2-1; 9 nucleotides agree with TRBD2. CDR3 size: 13 residues. V lost 6 bases and J lost 8; bases outside the gene matches: 5. Germline V gene data show CDR1 as LGHDT and CDR2 as YNNKEL (reference sequence). The CDR3 bases are TGTGCCAGCAGGATAGCGGGAGAGGATGAGCAGTTCTTC. Protein product: CASRIAGEDEQFF.

J is TRBJ2-5 and V is TRBV7-8; unclear D gene. V was pared by 8 bases and J by 2 bases, with 12 bases between. Per the germline V gene, CDR1 is SGHVS and CDR2 is FQNEAQ. The CDR3 totals 13 residues. The CDR3 region is CASANERQETQYF. The CDR3 nucleotides read TGTGCCAGCGCCAACGAGCGTCAAGAGACCCAGTACTTC.

The rearrangement joins TRBV10-3 to TRBJ1-2; D call uncertain. The CDR3 runs 13 residues. Per germline, CDR1 ENHRY and CDR2 SYGVKD. The V and J ends lost 2 bases and 2 bases respectively, with 6 bases between them. The CDR3 coding sequence is TGTGCCATCAGTGAGGGACGGAACTATGGCTACACCTTC. This codes for CAISEGRNYGYTF.

This clonotype was counted a single time. The chain is built from TRBV18 and TRBJ2-7; 7 bases are shared with TRBD1. From germline, CDR1 is KGHSH and CDR2 LQKENI. J lost 2 bases, V lost 3 bases, and 13 bases had no gene match. The CDR3 is 17 amino acids. CDR3 sequence (DNA): TGTGCCAGCTCACCGCATACACTTGGGACAGCCACCTACGAGCAGTACTTC. Translating it yields CASSPHTLGTATYEQYF.

V is TRBV11-2 and J is TRBJ2-7; possible D gene TRBD1, 6 bases. The ends were cut back, 1 base at V and 1 base at J, with 11 bases in the middle. Germline V gene data show CDR1 as SGHAT and CDR2 as FQNNGV. The CDR3 loop spans 15 amino acids. The CDR3 nucleotides are TGTGCCAGCAGCTTAGCTCGAGGGGGTTCCTACGAGCAGTACTTC. Translation gives CASSLARGGSYEQYF.

In this sample, this clonotype turned up a few times. The V and J genes are TRBV7-2 and TRBJ1-4; D gene ambiguous. Germline CDR1 is SGHTA and CDR2 is FQGNSA. The CDR3 has 14 amino acids. V shed 5 bases and J shed 8 bases, with 15 bases lying between them. The CDR3 region is CASSRLMGREKLFF. The CDR3 DNA is TGTGCCAGCAGCCGACTTATGGGGAGAGAAAAACTGTTTTTT.

This clonotype was seen only a few times. This chain connects TRBV11-3 to TRBJ2-3; D gene ambiguous. This CDR3 contains 15 residues. The V gene's germline CDR1 is SGHNT and CDR2 YENEEA. The ends were cut back, 1 base at V and 4 bases at J, with 12 bases in the middle. DNA for the CDR3: TGTGCCAGCAGCTTAGGACCGAACGAAGCAGATACGCAGTATTTT. It translates to CASSLGPNEADTQYF.

The V and J genes are TRBV30 and TRBJ2-3; D call uncertain. The CDR3 has 11 residues. Per germline, CDR1 GTSNPN and CDR2 SVGIG (reference sequence). V was pared by 3 bases and J by 6 bases, with 7 bases between. DNA for the CDR3: TGTGCCTGGAGCTCCCCCGATACGCAGTATTTT. Protein sequence: CAWSSPDTQYF.

Ten or more counts support this clonotype. J is TRBJ2-4 and V is TRBV28; no clear D. CDR1 and CDR2 from the germline V gene are MDHEN and SYDVKM. The V end was cut by 8 bases, the J end by 4 bases, with 15 bases between. This CDR3 has 14 amino acids. CDR3: CASHSGGEKNIQYF. For the CDR3, the DNA is TGTGCCAGCCATTCCGGTGGGGAAAAAAACATTCAGTACTTC.

This clonotype was seen a handful of times. The rearrangement uses TRBV2 and TRBJ2-7, with D possibly called TRBD1 or TRBD2 (5 bases each). CDR3 length equals 14 residues. Trimming took off 8 bases at V and 5 bases at J, with 19 bases between the two ends. In germline, CDR1 is SNHLY, CDR2 FYNNEI. The CDR3 sequence: CASCRDGPLHEQYF. The CDR3 DNA reads TGTGCCAGCTGCAGGGACGGTCCCCTCCACGAGCAGTACTTC.

As DNA, the CDR3 is TGTGCCAGCATCCGAGGTGTGGATACGCAGTATTTT. Its translation: CASIRGVDTQYF. The rearrangement links TRBV12-3 or TRBV12-4 to TRBJ2-3; D is uncertain. This CDR3 contains 12 residues. The ends were cut back, 7 bases at V and 6 bases at J, with 11 bases in the middle.

This clonotype has more than one count but fewer than ten. The rearrangement links TRBV27 to TRBJ1-4; D not certain. V gave up 8 bases and J gave up 7 bases, with 5 bases separating them. Germline CDR1 and CDR2: MNHEY and SMNVEV (reference sequence). CDR3 size: 10 residues. The CDR3 DNA reads as TGTGCCAGCGGAACTGAAAAACTGTTTTTT. It encodes CASGTEKLFF.

The chain joins TRBV11-3 to TRBJ1-6; D unresolved. The CDR3 spans 14 residues. The germline CDR1 and CDR2 sequences are SGHNT and YENEEA. Deletions cut 0 bases from V and 9 bases from J, with 9 bases between. As DNA, the CDR3 is TGTGCCAGCAGCTTAGAACGATCGGCTTCACCCCTCCACTTT. Protein: CASSLERSASPLHF.

J is TRBJ2-4 and V is TRBV20-1, with D uncertain. V was cut by 0 bases and J by 0 bases, with 12 bases left in between. The CDR3 contains 16 residues. The germline V gene has CDR1 DFQATT and CDR2 SNEGSKA (reference sequence). Here the CDR3 DNA reads TGCAGTGCTAGAGACTTGGGAAACCTAGCCAAAAACATTCAGTACTTC. This translates into CSARDLGNLAKNIQYF.